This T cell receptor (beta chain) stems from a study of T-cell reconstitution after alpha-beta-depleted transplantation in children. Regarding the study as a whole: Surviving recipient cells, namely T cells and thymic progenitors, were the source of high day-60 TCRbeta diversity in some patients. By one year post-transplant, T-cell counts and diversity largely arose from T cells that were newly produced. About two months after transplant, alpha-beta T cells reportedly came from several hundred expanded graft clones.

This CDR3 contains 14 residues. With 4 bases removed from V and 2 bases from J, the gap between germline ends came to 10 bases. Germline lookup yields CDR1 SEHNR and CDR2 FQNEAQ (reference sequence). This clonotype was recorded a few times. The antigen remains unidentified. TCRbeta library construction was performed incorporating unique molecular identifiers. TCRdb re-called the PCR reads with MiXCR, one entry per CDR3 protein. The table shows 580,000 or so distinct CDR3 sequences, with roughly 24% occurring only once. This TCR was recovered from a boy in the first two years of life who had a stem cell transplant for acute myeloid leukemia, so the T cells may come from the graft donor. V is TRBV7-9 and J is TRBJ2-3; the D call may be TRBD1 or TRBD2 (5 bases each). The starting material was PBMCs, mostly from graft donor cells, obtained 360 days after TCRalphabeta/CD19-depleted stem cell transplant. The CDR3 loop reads CASSWDASTDTQYF. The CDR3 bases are TGTGCCAGCAGCTGGGACGCGTCCACAGATACGCAGTATTTT.